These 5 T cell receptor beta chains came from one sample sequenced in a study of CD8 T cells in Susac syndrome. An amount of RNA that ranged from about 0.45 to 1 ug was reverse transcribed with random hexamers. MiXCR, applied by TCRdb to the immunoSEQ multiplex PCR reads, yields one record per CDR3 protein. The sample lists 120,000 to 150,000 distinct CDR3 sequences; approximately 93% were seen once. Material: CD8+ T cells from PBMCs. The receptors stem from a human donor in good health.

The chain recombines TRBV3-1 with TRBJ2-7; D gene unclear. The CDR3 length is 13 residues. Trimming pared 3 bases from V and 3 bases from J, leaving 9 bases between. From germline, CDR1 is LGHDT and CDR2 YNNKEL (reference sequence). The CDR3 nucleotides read TGTGCCAGCAGCCATTTCGCGGACTACGAGCAGTACTTC. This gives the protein CASSHFADYEQYF.

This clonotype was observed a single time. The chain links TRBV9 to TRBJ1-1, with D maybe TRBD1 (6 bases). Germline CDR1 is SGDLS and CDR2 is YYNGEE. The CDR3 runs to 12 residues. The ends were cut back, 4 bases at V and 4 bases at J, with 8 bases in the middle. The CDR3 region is CASSKGGTEAFF. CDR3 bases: TGTGCCAGCAGCAAAGGGGGCACTGAAGCTTTCTTT.

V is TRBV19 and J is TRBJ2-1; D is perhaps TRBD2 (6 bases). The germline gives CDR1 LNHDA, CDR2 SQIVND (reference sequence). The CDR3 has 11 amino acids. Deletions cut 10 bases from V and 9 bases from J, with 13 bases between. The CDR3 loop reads CATRLVSEQFF. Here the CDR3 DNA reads TGTGCCACGAGACTAGTATCTGAGCAGTTCTTC.

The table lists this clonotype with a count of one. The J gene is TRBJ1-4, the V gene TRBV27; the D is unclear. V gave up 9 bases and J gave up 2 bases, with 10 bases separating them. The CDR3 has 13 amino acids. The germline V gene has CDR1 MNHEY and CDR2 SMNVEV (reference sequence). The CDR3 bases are TGTGCCAGTCAACAGAGTACTAATGAAAAACTGTTTTTT. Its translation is CASQQSTNEKLFF.

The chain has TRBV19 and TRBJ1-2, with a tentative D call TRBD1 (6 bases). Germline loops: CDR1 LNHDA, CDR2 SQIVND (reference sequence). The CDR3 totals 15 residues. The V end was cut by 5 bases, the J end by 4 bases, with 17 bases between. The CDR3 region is CASSQTSGAPYGYTF. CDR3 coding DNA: TGTGCCAGTAGTCAAACCTCAGGGGCCCCCTATGGCTACACCTTC.